A single T cell receptor (beta chain) is shown here with its context. Its antigen is unknown. This record comes from a study of vaccination effects on CD4 cells after COVID-19. As for the study in general: Antigen-specific CD4+ T cells were expanded (with viral peptide pools) by the ViraFEST assay ahead of sequencing.

Method: immunoSEQ multiplex PCR; TCRdb's copy keeps in-frame clones and lacks some. This table has about 45,000 clones, roughly 80% appearing once. Following 10 days of culture, CD4+ T cells were isolated. The V gene end was trimmed by 3 bases and the J gene end by 0 bases; junction bases not matched to a gene: 3. This CDR3 is 17 amino acids long. From germline, CDR1 is SGHAT and CDR2 FQNNGV. The source is a human donor who had a prior SARS-CoV-2 infection. Sequencing was performed on CD4+ T cells from PBMCs cultured without peptide, taken before COVID-19 vaccination. V and J are TRBV11-2 and TRBJ2-4; 12 positions match TRBD2. For the CDR3, the DNA is TGTGCCAGCAGCTTTGGGGGACTAGCGGGAGCCAAAAACATTCAGTACTTC. Translated, it gives CASSFGGLAGAKNIQYF.